The present TCR beta chain was sequenced within a study of blood T cell repertoires in COVID-19. The overall study: Whether acute or convalescent, the COVID-19 samples came from the United States, Italy and Spain. T cells, B-cell-depleted T cells, or PBMCs supplied cDNA or gDNA.

Original analysis: Estimates of nucleated cell counts were drawn from the amplification of reference gene primers. Method: immunoSEQ multiplex PCR; TCRdb's copy keeps in-frame clones and lacks some. V and J calls and clone size are as listed in that table; D and trimming were resolved from the DNA. The sample carries about 110,000 clones, 72% recorded once. Germline values: CDR1 KGHSH, CDR2 LQKENI. The CDR3 contains 14 residues. V was clipped by 2 bases and J by 5 bases, with 12 bases between them. This receptor was obtained from a woman aged 60 to 75 with acute or convalescent COVID-19. The specimen sequenced was peripheral blood. The chain combines TRBV18 with TRBJ1-1, with D hard to call. CDR3 nucleotide sequence: TGTGCCAGCTCACCAAACGCGGGGTTAACTGAAGCTTTCTTT. This translates into CASSPNAGLTEAFF.